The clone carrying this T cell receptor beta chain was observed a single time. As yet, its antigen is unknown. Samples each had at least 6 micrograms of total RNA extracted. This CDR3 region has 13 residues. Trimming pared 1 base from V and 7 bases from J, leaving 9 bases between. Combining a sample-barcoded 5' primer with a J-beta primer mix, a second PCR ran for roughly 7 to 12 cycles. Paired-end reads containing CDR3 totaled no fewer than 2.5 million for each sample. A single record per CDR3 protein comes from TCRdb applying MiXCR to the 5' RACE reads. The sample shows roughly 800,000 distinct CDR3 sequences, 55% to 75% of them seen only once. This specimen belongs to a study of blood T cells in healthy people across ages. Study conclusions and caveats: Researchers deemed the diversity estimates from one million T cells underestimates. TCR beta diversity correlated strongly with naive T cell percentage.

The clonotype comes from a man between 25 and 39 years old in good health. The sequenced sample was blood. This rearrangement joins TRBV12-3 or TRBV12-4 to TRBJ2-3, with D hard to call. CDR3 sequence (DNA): TGTGCCAGCAGTTTAGGGAAATCGAATACGCAGTATTTT. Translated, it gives CASSLGKSNTQYF.